This entry lists 15 T cell receptor delta chains sequenced from one sample in a study of gammadelta T cells in human blood. TCRdb re-called the RT-PCR reads using CATT. The sample contains around 1,100 delta-chain clones, 7% to 10% of which appear only once. The sample comprised non-Vgamma9Vdelta2 gamma-delta T cells from adult blood. These receptors came from a human donor.

This clone was found a few times. Given a much more abundant clone one base away, this may be a read error. The chain uses TRDV1 and TRDJ1; TRDD3 agrees at 10 bases. V was clipped by 7 bases and J by 0 bases; unmatched bases: 38. CDR1 is TSWWSYY, CDR2 QGS, per germline. There are 26 residues in the CDR3. CDR3 amino acids: CALVASGLFQYWGMGAPGHYTDKLIF. The CDR3, as DNA: TGTGCTCTTGTCGCATCCGGTTTGTTCCAATACTGGGGGATGGGCGCTCCTGGTCACTACACCGATAAACTCATCTTT.

The V call is TRDV1, the J call TRDJ1, with D perhaps matching TRDD3 (6 bases). Looked up from germline, CDR1 is TSWWSYY and CDR2 is QGS. The CDR3 totals 23 residues. Trimming cost V 1 base and J 0 bases, with 33 bases left between them. The CDR3 nucleotides are TGTGCTCTTGGGGAACGTTCCCGGGCGCCCTCACTGGGAATTGAGGAGTACACCGATAAACTCATCTTT. Amino acids: CALGERSRAPSLGIEEYTDKLIF.

V gene TRDV1 combines with J gene TRDJ1, with D possibly matching TRDD2 (6 bases). Germline V gives CDR1 TSWWSYY, CDR2 QGS. CDR3 length: 16 residues. V lost 4 bases and J 0 bases, leaving 15 bases between the germline ends. In nucleotides, the CDR3 is TGTGCTCTTGGGGCGCCTTCCCCCTTGAACACCGATAAACTCATCTTT. Translation gives CALGAPSPLNTDKLIF.

In regard to this clone: This may be a read error: a much more frequent sequence differs by one nucleotide. This same CDR3 is encoded by further DNA sequences in the sample. This rearrangement joins TRDV3 to TRDJ1; 10 bases are a match to TRDD3. V lost 3 bases and J lost 4; bases outside the gene matches: 11. The V gene's germline CDR1 is TVYSNPD and CDR2 GDNSRS (reference sequence). The length of the CDR3 is 15 residues. CDR3 protein: CAFSTVWGILDKLIF. The CDR3 region has the DNA TGTGCCTTCTCGACCGTTTGGGGGATACTCGATAAACTCATCTTT.

This clone is labeled medium-sized. The rearrangement links TRDV1 to TRDJ1; 7 bases line up with TRDD3. Germline CDR1 TSWWSYY, CDR2 QGS. The CDR3 extends over 16 amino acids. After removal of 5 bases from V and 11 bases from J, the junction contained 20 bases not matched to a gene. This CDR3 reads CALGKGSSGYGYGLIF. CDR3 DNA: TGTGCTCTTGGGAAGGGGTCCTCTGGATACGGCTATGGGCTCATCTTT.

This clone is labeled as large. The chain has TRDV1 and TRDJ1, with 13 bases matching TRDD3. The V gene's germline CDR1 is TSWWSYY and CDR2 QGS. V shed 8 bases, J shed 0 bases, and the junction held 18 bases outside the gene matches. The length of the CDR3 is 20 residues. CDR3 in DNA: TGTGCTCTTTCGCCCTCCCCCTTCCTACTGGGGGATACGTACACCGATAAACTCATCTTT. Translating gives CALSPSPFLLGDTYTDKLIF.

This clone is classed as medium-sized (0.01 to 0.1%). The rearrangement links TRDV1 to TRDJ1, with 12 bases matching TRDD3. Per germline, CDR1 TSWWSYY and CDR2 QGS. The CDR3 is made up of 24 amino acids. The J segment lost 0 bases and the V segment lost 2 bases, leaving 25 bases of the junction unmatched. CDR3 bases: TGTGCTCTTGGGGAAGATACACCCTTCCTTTTGACTGGGGGATACCGCCTGAACACCGATAAACTCATCTTT. Protein sequence: CALGEDTPFLLTGGYRLNTDKLIF.

The chain uses TRDV1 and TRDJ1; 9 positions agree with TRDD3. V gave up 4 bases and J gave up 1 base; unmatched junction bases: 16. The CDR3 spans 19 residues. CDR1 TSWWSYY and CDR2 QGS come from the germline V gene. The CDR3 loop reads CALGGPWWGIRKSTDKLIF. CDR3 nucleotides: TGTGCTCTTGGGGGTCCTTGGTGGGGGATAAGAAAATCCACCGATAAACTCATCTTT.

This clone is termed medium-sized (0.01 to 0.1%). The genes are TRDV2 and TRDJ1, with TRDD3 matching 10 bases. Germline V lookup: CDR1 GEAIGNYY, CDR2 EKD. V dropped 0 bases and J dropped 10; count of bases not matched to a gene: 19. The CDR3 runs 18 residues. In nucleotides, the CDR3 is TGTGCCTGTGACACCGTTCGCCTTCTCAACCTGGGGGATAGAAGACTCATCTTT. Amino acid sequence: CACDTVRLLNLGDRRLIF.

This clone was seen only a few times. With a much larger clone just one base away, this may be a read error. This chain joins TRDV1 and TRDJ1; D may be TRDD3 (6 bases). Germline V gene data show CDR1 as TSWWSYY and CDR2 as QGS. This CDR3 contains 21 residues. Trimming cost V 0 bases and J 0 bases, with 26 bases left between them. The CDR3: CALGELSSPNGGCRYTDKLIF. The CDR3 region has the DNA TGTGCTCTTGGGGAACTGTCCTCGCCAAATGGGGGGTGCCGATACACCGATAAACTCATCTTT.

This clone showed up just a few times. The chain uses TRDV1 and TRDJ1; perhaps TRDD3 as D (6 bases). Germline V gene data show CDR1 as TSWWSYY and CDR2 as QGS. The CDR3 has 16 residues. V lost 4 bases, J lost 0 bases, and 15 bases lay in between. The CDR3 spells CALGGLWGLYTDKLIF. The CDR3, as DNA: TGTGCTCTTGGGGGGCTCTGGGGACTGTACACCGATAAACTCATCTTT.

As concerns this clone: A single base separates this from a much larger clone, so it may be a read error. The chain recombines TRDV1 with TRDJ1; a weak D match, TRDD3 (6 bases). This CDR3 region has 28 residues. CDR1 TSWWSYY and CDR2 QGS come from the germline V gene. For the CDR3, the DNA is TGTGCTCTTGGGGAGCTAGATGGGGCATCAAGCATCCCTCCTAACTGGATCATTGGGGGTTCCGACACCGATAAACGCATCTTT. This translates into CALGELDGASSIPPNWIIGGSDTDKRIF.

This clone is judged medium-sized. The J gene is TRDJ1, the V gene TRDV1, with 8 bases fitting TRDD3. In germline, CDR1 is TSWWSYY, CDR2 QGS. J was trimmed by 0 bases and V by 0 bases; bases with no gene match: 18. The length of the CDR3 is 21 residues. CDR3 sequence: CALGELTASGYVGLYTDKLIF. The DNA of the CDR3 is TGTGCTCTTGGGGAACTAACGGCTTCGGGATACGTAGGTTTGTACACCGATAAACTCATCTTT.

By sample fraction, this clone is large. This sequence joins TRDV3 and TRDJ1; 13 bases fit TRDD3. The junction had 12 bases not matched to a gene; V was cut back by 2 bases and J by 0 bases. The CDR3 has 18 amino acids. Germline lookup yields CDR1 TVYSNPD and CDR2 GDNSRS (reference sequence). CDR3 in DNA: TGTGCCTTTCAGTCCCACGTACTGGGGGATACGAACACCGATAAACTCATCTTT. This codes for CAFQSHVLGDTNTDKLIF.

With respect to this clone: One base away lies a much larger clone, so this may be a sequencing read error. This sample also contains other DNA sequences that code for the same CDR3. The chain links TRDV1 to TRDJ1; D is unclear. CDR3 length: 15 residues. The germline CDR1 and CDR2 sequences are TSWWSYY and QGS. The CDR3 sequence: CALGELGGYTDKLIF. For the CDR3, the DNA is TGTGCTCTTGGGGAACTTGGCGGCTACACCGATAAACTCATCTTC.